This entry is about one T cell receptor beta chain. As yet, its antigen is unknown. Generated by immunoSEQ multiplex PCR, the TCRdb table keeps only in-frame clones and is missing some. The data contain 55,000 to 75,000 clones, around 85% of them singletons. The CDR3 contains 17 residues. V was cut by 0 bases and J by 4 bases, with 16 bases left in between. The germline CDR1 and CDR2 sequences are LGHNA and YNFKEQ. The data are from a study of T cells in localized non-small cell lung cancer. Study-wide findings and caveats: Longer overall survival was linked to higher blood T cell density. Exceeding tumor, uninvolved adjacent lung had the highest T cell clonality. Owing to sequencing of a solitary tumor region, heterogeneity cannot be discounted.

V is TRBV4-2 and J is TRBJ2-1, with a weak D call TRBD2 (6 bases). The source material was peripheral blood, sampled before any cancer treatment. The TCR originated in a male donor at least 60 years old with stage III squamous cell lung carcinoma. The CDR3 spells CASSQETMASVYNEQFF. The CDR3 DNA sequence: TGTGCCAGCAGCCAAGAAACAATGGCTAGCGTTTACAATGAGCAGTTCTTC.